A selection of T cell receptor beta chains follows, all from one sample in a study of blood T cell repertoires in COVID-19. The assay was immunoSEQ multiplex PCR, and TCRdb's table has in-frame clones only and misses some. The sample lists 80,000 to 100,000 clones; roughly 96% were seen once. The sample taken for sequencing was peripheral blood. Receptor source: a human donor with active COVID-19. The donor label of this sample is uncertain. Each CDR3 is given without its conserved first and last residue. The order of the fields is CDR3 length, V gene, J gene, CDR3 protein.

len: 14; v_gene: TRBV11-2; j_gene: TRBJ1-4; CDR3aa: ASSLSRGATNEKLF
len: 13; v_gene: TRBV25-1; j_gene: TRBJ1-1; CDR3aa: ASRARGLANTEAF
len: 11; v_gene: TRBV27; j_gene: TRBJ1-1; CDR3aa: ASSLVGSTEAF
len: 12; v_gene: TRBV6-6; j_gene: TRBJ1-2; CDR3aa: ATQEREGFYGYT
len: 13; v_gene: TRBV19; j_gene: TRBJ2-1; CDR3aa: ASSIERGHYNEQF
len: 13; v_gene: TRBV7-9; j_gene: TRBJ2-2; CDR3aa: ASSPGGMGTGELF
len: 12; v_gene: TRBV27; j_gene: TRBJ2-7; CDR3aa: ASSSLGLHYEQY
len: 14; v_gene: TRBV3-1/TRBV3-2; j_gene: TRBJ1-5; CDR3aa: ASSQQGLGGNQPQH
len: 13; v_gene: TRBV19; j_gene: TRBJ2-3; CDR3aa: ASSQAGGGADTQY
len: 13; v_gene: TRBV11-3; j_gene: TRBJ2-5; CDR3aa: ASSFEAGKQETQY
len: 12; v_gene: TRBV28; j_gene: TRBJ2-5; CDR3aa: ASSFRPQTSGTY
len: 13; v_gene: TRBV19; j_gene: TRBJ2-7; CDR3aa: ASSPRTGATYEQY
len: 11; v_gene: TRBV6-5; j_gene: TRBJ2-3; CDR3aa: ASSSSRGDTQY
len: 12; v_gene: TRBV28; j_gene: TRBJ2-7; CDR3aa: ASISNGGTYEQY
len: 13; v_gene: TRBV18; j_gene: TRBJ1-5; CDR3aa: ASSPLGGRNQPQH
len: 13; v_gene: TRBV19; j_gene: TRBJ1-1; CDR3aa: ASRSIGTGETEAF
len: 10; v_gene: TRBV19; j_gene: TRBJ2-1; CDR3aa: ASSKQGNEQF
len: 12; v_gene: TRBV5-1; j_gene: TRBJ1-4; CDR3aa: ASSLTATNEKLF
len: 13; v_gene: TRBV3-1/TRBV3-2; j_gene: TRBJ2-7; CDR3aa: ASSPAGRRTEEQY
len: 13; v_gene: TRBV7-9; j_gene: TRBJ2-2; CDR3aa: ASRPGTGYHGELF
len: 11; v_gene: TRBV19; j_gene: TRBJ2-7; CDR3aa: ASSPTLSYEQY
len: 11; v_gene: TRBV6-5; j_gene: TRBJ1-3; CDR3aa: ASSRETGNTIY
len: 13; v_gene: TRBV7-8; j_gene: TRBJ1-5; CDR3aa: ASSGDRGGNQPQH
len: 13; v_gene: TRBV5-1; j_gene: TRBJ2-5; CDR3aa: ASSLGQGASETQY
len: 13; v_gene: TRBV5-1; j_gene: TRBJ2-2; CDR3aa: ASSLRGTSDGELF
len: 11; v_gene: TRBV18; j_gene: TRBJ2-5; CDR3aa: ANSDRSGETQY
len: 13; v_gene: TRBV18; j_gene: TRBJ1-4; CDR3aa: ASSPPGQVVEKLF
len: 11; v_gene: TRBV3-1/TRBV3-2; j_gene: TRBJ1-5; CDR3aa: ASSQGGNQPQH
len: 12; v_gene: TRBV11-3; j_gene: TRBJ2-2; CDR3aa: ASGLAGGSGELF
len: 13; v_gene: TRBV6-2/TRBV6-3; j_gene: TRBJ2-1; CDR3aa: ASSYGAGAYNEQF
len: 14; v_gene: TRBV5-1; j_gene: TRBJ2-2; CDR3aa: ASRWASGRADGELF
len: 11; v_gene: TRBV28; j_gene: TRBJ2-5; CDR3aa: ASSLAGIETQY
len: 14; v_gene: TRBV6-4; j_gene: TRBJ2-1; CDR3aa: ASSLGLAGSYNEQF
len: 13; v_gene: TRBV28; j_gene: TRBJ1-5; CDR3aa: ASSLLSGGNQPQH
len: 13; v_gene: TRBV7-9; j_gene: TRBJ1-4; CDR3aa: ASSLRGRGLEKLF
len: 12; v_gene: TRBV5-1; j_gene: TRBJ2-7; CDR3aa: ASSLRTGEYEQY
len: 16; v_gene: TRBV7-8; j_gene: TRBJ2-1; CDR3aa: ASSHTRSSGSRYNEQF
len: 10; v_gene: TRBV6-5; j_gene: TRBJ1-5; CDR3aa: ASSWRTGPQH
len: 12; v_gene: TRBV7-6; j_gene: TRBJ2-7; CDR3aa: ASSSGTPSPEQY
len: 13; v_gene: TRBV15; j_gene: TRBJ1-5; CDR3aa: ATSTGGRFNQPQH
len: 11; v_gene: TRBV6-5; j_gene: TRBJ2-1; CDR3aa: ASGLSQGNEQF
len: 15; v_gene: TRBV25-1; j_gene: TRBJ2-7; CDR3aa: ASSDTSGTGISYEQY
len: 15; v_gene: TRBV5-4; j_gene: TRBJ2-7; CDR3aa: ASSPTRAGVRFYEQY
len: 13; v_gene: TRBV7-6; j_gene: TRBJ1-1; CDR3aa: ASSQNPPPNTEAF
len: 13; v_gene: TRBV5-1; j_gene: TRBJ2-1; CDR3aa: ASSQGSGGYNEQF
len: 11; v_gene: TRBV7-8; j_gene: TRBJ2-7; CDR3aa: ASSLASTREQY